This TCR beta chain originates from a study of response to subunit inactivated influenza vaccine. Study-level results: Seasonal influenza vaccination, on each occasion, was suggested by the authors to recruit few new T cells.

Trimming left V 4 bases short and J 4 bases short, with 7 bases between. Germline-derived CDR1 and CDR2 are ENHRY and SYGVKD. The CDR3 consists of 12 residues. Via MiXCR, TCRdb re-called the RT-PCR reads, giving one row per CDR3 protein. The sample has hundreds of thousands of distinct CDR3 sequences; approximately 14% are singletons. This clonotype was picked up a small number of times. The target antigen is unknown. This clonotype originated in a man in his fifties or sixties who received an inactivated influenza vaccine. The rearrangement joins TRBV10-3 to TRBJ1-2, with no clear D. Sequenced here: PBMCs from blood, sampled less than 15 days before vaccination. The CDR3: CAISGQSYGYTF. CDR3 nucleotide sequence: TGTGCCATCAGTGGGCAGAGCTATGGCTACACCTTC.